The 28 T cell receptor beta chains below were found in one sample sequenced in a study of cytomegalovirus exposure and HLA in healthy donors. PCR employed 60 Vbeta and 13 Jbeta primers. Clones were sequenced by immunoSEQ multiplex PCR, and TCRdb holds only the in-frame ones, with some missing. The sample shows about 180,000 clones, roughly 80% of them seen only once. The specimen was PBMCs. These receptors came from a girl aged 10-17 years in good health and CMV-seropositive.

J is TRBJ2-7 and V is TRBV29-1, with D tentatively TRBD1 (6 bases). V gave up 6 bases and J gave up 2 bases, with 17 bases separating them. From germline, CDR1 is SQVTM and CDR2 ANQGSEA. The CDR3 has 14 amino acids. In DNA, the CDR3 is TGCAGCGTCCGAGGGGCAGGGGCAGCCTACGAGCAGTACTTC. Translation: CSVRGAGAAYEQYF.

The V and J genes are TRBV6-5 and TRBJ2-3; the match to TRBD2 covers 8 bases. The CDR3 runs 12 residues. J was trimmed by 8 bases and V by 5 bases; bases with no gene match: 3. The germline gives CDR1 MNHEY, CDR2 SVGAGI. The CDR3 protein is CASSTSGGTQYF. CDR3 nucleotide sequence: TGTGCCAGCAGTACTAGCGGCGGTACGCAGTATTTT.

This sequence joins TRBV2 and TRBJ2-5; TRBD2 is a possible D gene (5 bases). Germline-derived CDR1 and CDR2 are SNHLY and FYNNEI. V was clipped by 5 bases and J by 4 bases, with 8 bases between them. CDR3 size: 12 residues. For the CDR3, the DNA is TGTGCCAGCAGTCCGGGGAGAGAGACCCAGTACTTC. Its protein product is CASSPGRETQYF.

V is TRBV19 and J is TRBJ1-5, with unresolved D. The V gene's germline CDR1 is LNHDA and CDR2 SQIVND (reference sequence). Between the trimmed V and J ends, which lost 6 bases and 7 bases, there was a span of 19 bases. The CDR3 is 15 amino acids. Here the CDR3 DNA reads TGTGCCAGTAGGCCCCTTGAGGGAGATGGGCAGCCCCAGCATTTT. Encoded protein: CASRPLEGDGQPQHF.

The rearrangement uses TRBV5-1 and TRBJ1-1; D might be TRBD1 (5 bases). V was cut by 2 bases and J by 6 bases, with 11 bases left in between. Germline V gives CDR1 SGHRS, CDR2 YFSETQ. The CDR3 length is 13 residues. CDR3: CASSFGGSAEAFF. CDR3 in DNA: TGCGCCAGCAGCTTCGGGGGAAGCGCTGAAGCTTTCTTT. The whole variable domain, filled in from reference TRBV5-1 and TRBJ1-1, reads KAGVTQTPRYLIKTRGQQVTLSCSPISGHRSVSWYQQTPGQGLQFLFEYFSETQRNKGNFPGRFSGRQFSNSRSEMNVSTLELGDSALYLCASSFGGSAEAFFGQGTRLTVV.

This clone was seen just once. Other DNA sequences in this specimen translate into the identical CDR3. CDR3 DNA: TGTGCCAGTAGCACACAGGGTAGCAATCAGCCCCAGCATTTT. Translation: CASSTQGSNQPQHF. This chain uses TRBV19 with TRBJ1-5; the D gene is possibly TRBD1 (6 bases). The V and J ends lost 6 bases and 0 bases respectively, with 9 bases between them. Germline lookup yields CDR1 LNHDA and CDR2 SQIVND (reference sequence). This CDR3 spans 14 amino acids.

The chain employs TRBV15 and TRBJ2-1; tentative D call: TRBD2 (6 bases). Germline assignment: CDR1 LNHNV and CDR2 YYDKDF (reference sequence). V shed 5 bases and J shed 5 bases, with 13 bases lying between them. The length of the CDR3 is 14 residues. CDR3 sequence (DNA): TGTGCCACCAGCGCCGGGACTGGGGACAATGAGCAGTTCTTC. As protein: CATSAGTGDNEQFF.

This clone was seen a few times. V gene TRBV19 combines with J gene TRBJ2-2; 7 bases are a match to TRBD1. Germline V gene data show CDR1 as LNHDA and CDR2 as SQIVND (reference sequence). The ends lost 5 bases at V and 9 bases at J; junction bases unmatched: 12. The length of the CDR3 is 15 residues. The CDR3 coding sequence is TGTGCCAGTAGTCGAAAAACACAGGGGAGCCGGGAGCTGTTTTTT. Protein: CASSRKTQGSRELFF.

The chain joins TRBV7-9 to TRBJ2-5; TRBD2 is a possible D gene (5 bases). From germline, CDR1 is SEHNR and CDR2 FQNEAQ (reference sequence). Trimming cost V 7 bases and J 5 bases, with 14 bases left between them. CDR3 length: 13 residues. CDR3 sequence reads: CASNGKAGETQYF. DNA of the CDR3: TGTGCCAGCAACGGGAAAGCTGGGGAGACCCAGTACTTC.

This rearrangement joins TRBV7-9 to TRBJ1-3; 7 bases fit TRBD1. CDR1 and CDR2 from the germline V gene are SEHNR and FQNEAQ (reference sequence). V lost 5 bases and J lost 0; bases outside the gene matches: 4. This CDR3 spans 15 amino acids. The CDR3 sequence: CASSRQGTSGNTIYF. The CDR3 region has the DNA TGTGCCAGCAGCCGACAGGGCACCTCTGGAAACACCATATATTTT.

This clone was seen just once. In nucleotides, the CDR3 is TGTGCCAGCAGCTTAAGGGGAGTTAGCGGGCTCTACAATGAGCAGTTCTTC. Its protein is CASSLRGVSGLYNEQFF. The rearrangement uses TRBV7-2 and TRBJ2-1; 7 bases align to TRBD2. V dropped 2 bases and J dropped 3; count of bases not matched to a gene: 10. This CDR3 is built from 17 residues. Germline CDR1 reads SGHTA; CDR2 reads FQGNSA.

The rearrangement joins TRBV5-6 to TRBJ2-7, with TRBD1 identical over 9 bases. The germline V gene encodes CDR1 SGHDT and CDR2 YYEEEE. This CDR3 has 18 amino acids. The V and J ends lost 5 bases and 2 bases, in that order; junction bases with no gene match: 17. The CDR3 spells CASRPGQGSQFSPYEQYF. The DNA for the CDR3 is TGTGCCAGCAGACCGGGACAGGGTAGTCAGTTTTCCCCCTACGAGCAGTACTTC.

The chain uses TRBV4-2 and TRBJ1-2, with 8 bases matching TRBD1. V trimming: 4 bases; J trimming: 4 bases; junction bases outside the gene matches: 5. This CDR3 has 14 amino acids. Germline values: CDR1 LGHNA, CDR2 YNFKEQ. CDR3 region: CASSPRTGTYGYTF. The CDR3 DNA follows: TGTGCCAGCAGCCCTCGGACAGGGACCTATGGCTACACCTTC.

The chain is built from TRBV25-1 and TRBJ2-7, with D tentatively TRBD2 (6 bases). Trimming cost V 1 base and J 7 bases, with 26 bases left between them. Germline V lookup: CDR1 MGHDK, CDR2 SYGVNS. The CDR3 is 18 residues long. CDR3 residues: CASSESGTSYDLTREQYF. CDR3 DNA: TGTGCCAGCAGTGAATCCGGGACTTCCTACGACCTTACTCGGGAGCAGTACTTC.

This rearrangement joins TRBV10-3 to TRBJ1-5; D unclear. The germline V gene encodes CDR1 ENHRY and CDR2 SYGVKD. This CDR3 has 15 amino acids. V was trimmed by 6 bases and J by 3 bases, leaving 15 bases between them. CDR3 DNA: TGTGCCATCAGCCCCGTGCCGGGTAACAATCAGCCCCAGCATTTT. It is translated as CAISPVPGNNQPQHF.

Note on this clone: At one boundary the junction diverges from the germline segment, which might be a read error. This sequence joins TRBV5-1 and TRBJ2-3, with D maybe TRBD2 (5 bases). Germline CDR1 is SGHRS and CDR2 is YFSETQ. This CDR3 comprises 16 residues. The CDR3 DNA sequence: TGCGCCAGCAGCCTAACCCCCCCGCCTAGCACTGATACGCAGTATTTT. Its protein is CASSLTPPPSTDTQYF. Supplemented by reference TRBV5-1 and TRBJ2-3, the full variable domain reads KAGVTQTPRYLIKTRGQQVTLSCSPISGHRSVSWYQQTPGQGLQFLFEYFSETQRNKGNFPGRFSGRQFSNSRSEMNVSTLELGDSALYLCASSLTPPPSTDTQYFGPGTRLTVL.

V and J are TRBV5-4 and TRBJ2-7, with 13 bases that match TRBD2. V was pared by 0 bases and J by 3 bases, with 12 bases of the junction left unmatched. The V gene's germline CDR1 is SGHNT and CDR2 YYREEE (reference sequence). This CDR3 spans 19 amino acids. The CDR3 protein is CASSLGGLAGLFILYEQYF. The CDR3, as DNA: TGTGCCAGCAGCTTGGGGGGACTAGCGGGGCTGTTTATCCTCTACGAGCAGTACTTC.

CDR3 coding DNA: TGTGCCAGCAGTTACGGCAGATCCTCCTACGAGCAGTACTTC. Its protein is CASSYGRSSYEQYF. The rearrangement links TRBV6-5 to TRBJ2-7; D is uncertain. Germline CDR1 reads MNHEY; CDR2 reads SVGAGI. The CDR3 sequence is 14 residues long. V was trimmed by 2 bases and J by 0 bases, leaving 8 bases between them.

V gene TRBV30 combines with J gene TRBJ1-2; D may be TRBD1 (5 bases). Germline values: CDR1 GTSNPN, CDR2 SVGIG (reference sequence). This CDR3 is 14 amino acids long. Trimming left V 5 bases short and J 1 base short, with 14 bases between. This chain's CDR3 is CAWSPGQLNYGYTF. DNA for the CDR3: TGTGCCTGGTCGCCCGGACAACTTAACTATGGCTACACCTTC.

The CDR3 protein is CASSLQPGQTYYGYTF. DNA for the CDR3: TGTGCCAGCAGCTTACAACCGGGACAGACCTATTATGGCTACACCTTC. The J gene is TRBJ1-2, the V gene TRBV7-2; 7 bases line up with TRBD1. The J segment lost 5 bases and the V segment lost 2 bases, leaving 11 bases of the junction unmatched. The CDR3 contains 16 residues. CDR1 and CDR2 from the germline V gene are SGHTA and FQGNSA.

The J gene is TRBJ2-3, the V gene TRBV18; maybe TRBD2 (7 bases). There are 16 residues in the CDR3. V was shortened by 0 bases and J by 3 bases, with 13 bases between the two germline ends. Germline CDR1 is KGHSH and CDR2 is LQKENI. CDR3 protein: CASSPPRGGRTDTQYF. The CDR3 bases are TGTGCCAGCTCACCACCGAGGGGGGGCAGGACAGATACGCAGTATTTT.

J is TRBJ2-3 and V is TRBV6-8; a weak D match, TRBD2 (5 bases). In germline, CDR1 is MNHGY, CDR2 SAAAGT. CDR3 length: 12 amino acids. Trimming cost V 2 bases and J 6 bases, with 6 bases left between them. The CDR3 DNA sequence: TGTGCCAGCAGTTACCCGGGGGATACGCAGTATTTT. It codes for CASSYPGDTQYF.

In this sample, this clone turned up once. The V call is TRBV10-1, the J call TRBJ2-1; perhaps TRBD2 as D (7 bases). The CDR3 is 18 amino acids. CDR1 and CDR2 from the germline V gene are WNHNN and SYGVQD (reference sequence). V shed 5 bases and J shed 8 bases, with 28 bases lying between them. The CDR3 here is CASSIGGLAGAFMHEQFF. CDR3 bases: TGCGCCAGCAGTATTGGGGGCCTCGCGGGAGCGTTCATGCATGAGCAGTTCTTC.

The rearrangement uses TRBV7-9 and TRBJ1-2; D gene ambiguous. The germline V gene has CDR1 SEHNR and CDR2 FQNEAQ (reference sequence). The CDR3 extends over 14 amino acids. V lost 3 bases to trimming and J lost 0 bases, with 8 bases between them. CDR3 amino acids: CASSFPVPNYGYTF. In DNA form, the CDR3 reads TGTGCCAGCAGCTTCCCAGTCCCTAACTATGGCTACACCTTC.

V usage is TRBV23-1 and J usage is TRBJ2-7, with 7 bases identical to TRBD1. TRBV23-1 is recorded as an ORF, its role being uncertain. This CDR3 contains 13 residues. After removal of 8 bases from V and 7 bases from J, the junction contained 11 bases not matched to a gene. This CDR3 reads CASPTGARREQYF. CDR3 in DNA: TGCGCCAGCCCCACAGGGGCTCGGAGGGAGCAGTACTTC.

J is TRBJ2-7 and V is TRBV6-6, with D uncertain. The CDR3 extends over 12 amino acids. CDR1 and CDR2 (germline): MNHNY, SVGAGI (reference sequence). V lost 0 bases and J lost 6, with 6 bases in between. The CDR3 loop reads CASSYSESEQYF. The CDR3 DNA reads as TGTGCCAGCAGTTACTCGGAGTCCGAGCAGTACTTC.

This sequence joins TRBV6-5 and TRBJ1-1; tentative D call: TRBD1 (6 bases). Germline CDR1 is MNHEY and CDR2 is SVGAGI. Between the trimmed V and J ends, which lost 2 bases and 8 bases, there was a span of 15 bases. CDR3 length: 14 residues. The CDR3 DNA is TGTGCCAGCAGTTACCCGGGACATCGGACGGAAGCTTTCTTT. Its translation: CASSYPGHRTEAFF.

The chain uses TRBV27 and TRBJ1-2, with unresolved D. The V gene's germline CDR1 is MNHEY and CDR2 SMNVEV (reference sequence). This CDR3 is 11 amino acids long. Trimming pared 11 bases from V and 8 bases from J, leaving 15 bases between. The CDR3 DNA reads as TGTGCCGAGGGCGTCGGGGAAGGCTACACCTTC. This translates into CAEGVGEGYTF.